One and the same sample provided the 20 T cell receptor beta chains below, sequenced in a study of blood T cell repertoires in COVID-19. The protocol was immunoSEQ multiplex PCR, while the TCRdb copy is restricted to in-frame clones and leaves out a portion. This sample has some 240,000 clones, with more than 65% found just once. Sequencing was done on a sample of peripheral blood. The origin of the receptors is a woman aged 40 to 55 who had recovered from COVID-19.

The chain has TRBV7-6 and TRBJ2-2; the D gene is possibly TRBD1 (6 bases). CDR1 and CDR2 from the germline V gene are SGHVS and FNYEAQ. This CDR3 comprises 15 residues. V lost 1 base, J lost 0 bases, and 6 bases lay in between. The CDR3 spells CASSLGTANTGELFF. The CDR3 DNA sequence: TGTGCCAGCAGCTTAGGGACAGCGAACACCGGGGAGCTGTTTTTT.

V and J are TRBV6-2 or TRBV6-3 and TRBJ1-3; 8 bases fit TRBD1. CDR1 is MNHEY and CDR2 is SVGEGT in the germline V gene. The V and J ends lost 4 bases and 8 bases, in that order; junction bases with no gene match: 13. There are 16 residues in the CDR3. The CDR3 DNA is TGTGCCAGCAGTTTCGACAGGGGCCGCGCGGGATACACCATATATTTT. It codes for CASSFDRGRAGYTIYF.

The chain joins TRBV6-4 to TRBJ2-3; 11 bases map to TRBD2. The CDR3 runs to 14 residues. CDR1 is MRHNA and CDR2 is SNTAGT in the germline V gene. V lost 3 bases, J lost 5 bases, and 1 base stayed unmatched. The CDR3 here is CASSEGTSGDTQYF. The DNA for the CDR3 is TGTGCCAGCAGTGAAGGGACTAGCGGAGATACGCAGTATTTT.

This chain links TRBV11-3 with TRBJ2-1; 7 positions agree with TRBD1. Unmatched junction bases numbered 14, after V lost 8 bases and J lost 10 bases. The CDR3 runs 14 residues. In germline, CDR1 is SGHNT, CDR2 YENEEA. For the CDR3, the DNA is TGTGCCAGCGGCCGACAGGGAAGGGTATACGAGCAGTTCTTC. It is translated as CASGRQGRVYEQFF.

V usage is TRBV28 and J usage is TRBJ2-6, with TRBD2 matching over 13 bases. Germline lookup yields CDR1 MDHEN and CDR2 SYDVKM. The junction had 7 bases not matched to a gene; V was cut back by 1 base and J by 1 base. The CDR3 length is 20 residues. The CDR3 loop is CASSLLTSGGIGSGANVLTF. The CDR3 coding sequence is TGTGCCAGCAGTTTATTGACTAGCGGGGGGATAGGTTCTGGGGCCAACGTCCTGACTTTC.

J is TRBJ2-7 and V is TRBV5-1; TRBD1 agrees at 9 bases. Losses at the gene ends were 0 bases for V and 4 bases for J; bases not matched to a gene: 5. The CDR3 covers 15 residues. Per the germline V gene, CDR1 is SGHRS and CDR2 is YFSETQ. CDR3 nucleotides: TGCGCCAGCAGCTTGGGGACAGGGGAAAGGTACGAGCAGTACTTC. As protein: CASSLGTGERYEQYF.

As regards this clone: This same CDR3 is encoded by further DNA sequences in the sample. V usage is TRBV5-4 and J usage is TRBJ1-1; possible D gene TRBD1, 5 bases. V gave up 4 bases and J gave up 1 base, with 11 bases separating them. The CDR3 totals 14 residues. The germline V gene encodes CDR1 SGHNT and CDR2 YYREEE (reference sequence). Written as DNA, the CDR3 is TGTGCCAGCAGCCTCAAGACAGCGAACACTGAAGCTTTCTTT. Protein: CASSLKTANTEAFF. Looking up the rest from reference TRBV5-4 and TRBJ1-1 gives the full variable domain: ETGVTQSPTHLIKTRGQQVTLRCSSQSGHNTVSWYQQALGQGPQFIFQYYREEENGRGNFPPRFSGLQFPNYSSELNVNALELDDSALYLCASSLKTANTEAFFGQGTRLTVV.

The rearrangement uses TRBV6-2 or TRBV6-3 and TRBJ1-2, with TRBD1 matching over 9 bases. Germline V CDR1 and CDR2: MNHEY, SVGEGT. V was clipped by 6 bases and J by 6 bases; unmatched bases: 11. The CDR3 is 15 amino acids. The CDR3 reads CASSQYRGLSDGYTF. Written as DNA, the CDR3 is TGTGCCAGCAGCCAATACAGGGGGCTTTCGGATGGCTACACCTTC.

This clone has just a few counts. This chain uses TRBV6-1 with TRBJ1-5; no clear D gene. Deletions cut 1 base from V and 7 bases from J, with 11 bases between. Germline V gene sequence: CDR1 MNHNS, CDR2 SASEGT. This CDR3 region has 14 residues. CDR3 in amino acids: CASSEGGPEQPQHF. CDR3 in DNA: TGTGCCAGCAGTGAAGGAGGGCCTGAACAGCCCCAGCATTTT.

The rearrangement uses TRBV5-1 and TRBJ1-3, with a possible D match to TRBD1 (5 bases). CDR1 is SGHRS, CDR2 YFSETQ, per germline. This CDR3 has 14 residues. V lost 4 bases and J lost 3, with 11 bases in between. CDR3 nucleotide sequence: TGCGCCAGCAGCGCTCAGGGAGGTGGAAACACCATATATTTT. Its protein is CASSAQGGGNTIYF.

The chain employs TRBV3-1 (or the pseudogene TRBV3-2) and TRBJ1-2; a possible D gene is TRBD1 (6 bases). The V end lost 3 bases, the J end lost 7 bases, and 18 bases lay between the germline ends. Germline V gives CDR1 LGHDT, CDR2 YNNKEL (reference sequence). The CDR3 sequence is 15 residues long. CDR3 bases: TGTGCCAGCAGCCATCCTGCGGGGGGGCGGAGTGGCTACACCTTC. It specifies CASSHPAGGRSGYTF.

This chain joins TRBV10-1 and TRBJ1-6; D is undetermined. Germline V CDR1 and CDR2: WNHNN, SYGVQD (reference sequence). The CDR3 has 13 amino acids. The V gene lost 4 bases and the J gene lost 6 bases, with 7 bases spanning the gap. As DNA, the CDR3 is TGCGCCAGCAGTGCGGGGTTTAATTCACCCCTCCACTTT. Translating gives CASSAGFNSPLHF.

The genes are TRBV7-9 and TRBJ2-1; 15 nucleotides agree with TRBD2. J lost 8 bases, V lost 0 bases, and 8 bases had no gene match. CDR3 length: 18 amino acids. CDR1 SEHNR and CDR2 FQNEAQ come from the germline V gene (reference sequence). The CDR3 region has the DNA TGTGCCAGCAGCTTAGCACGGACTAGCGGGGGGGCACGGGATGAGCAGTTCTTC. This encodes CASSLARTSGGARDEQFF.

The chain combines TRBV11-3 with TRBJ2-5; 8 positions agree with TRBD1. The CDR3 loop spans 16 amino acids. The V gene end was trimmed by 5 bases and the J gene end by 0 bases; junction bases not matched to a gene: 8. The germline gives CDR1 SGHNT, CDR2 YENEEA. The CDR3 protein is CASSPRQGQYQETQYF. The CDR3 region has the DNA TGTGCCAGCAGCCCAAGACAGGGGCAGTACCAAGAGACCCAGTACTTC. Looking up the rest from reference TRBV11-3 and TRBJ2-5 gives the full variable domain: EAGVVQSPRYKIIEKKQPVAFWCNPISGHNTLYWYLQNLGQGPELLIRYENEEAVDDSQLPKDRFSAERLKGVDSTLKIQPAELGDSAVYLCASSPRQGQYQETQYFGPGTRLLVL.

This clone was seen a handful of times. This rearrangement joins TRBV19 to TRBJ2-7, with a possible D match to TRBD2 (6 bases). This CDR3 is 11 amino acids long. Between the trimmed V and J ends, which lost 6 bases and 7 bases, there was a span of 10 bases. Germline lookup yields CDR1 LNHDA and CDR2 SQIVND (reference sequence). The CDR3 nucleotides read TGTGCCAGTAGAGACAGCGGGGAGCAGTACTTC. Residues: CASRDSGEQYF.

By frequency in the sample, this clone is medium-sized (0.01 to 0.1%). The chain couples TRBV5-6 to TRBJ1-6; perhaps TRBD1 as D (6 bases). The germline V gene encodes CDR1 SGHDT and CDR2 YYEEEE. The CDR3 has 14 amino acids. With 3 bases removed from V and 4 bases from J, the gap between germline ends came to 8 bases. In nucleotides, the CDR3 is TGTGCCAGCAGCTCTGACAGGTATAATTCACCCCTCCACTTT. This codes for CASSSDRYNSPLHF.

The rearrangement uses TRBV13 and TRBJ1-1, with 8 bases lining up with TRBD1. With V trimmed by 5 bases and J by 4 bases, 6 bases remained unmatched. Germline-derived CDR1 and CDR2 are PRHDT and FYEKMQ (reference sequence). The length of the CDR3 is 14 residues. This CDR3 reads CASSRTGLGTEAFF. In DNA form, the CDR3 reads TGTGCCAGCAGCCGGACAGGGTTGGGCACTGAAGCTTTCTTT. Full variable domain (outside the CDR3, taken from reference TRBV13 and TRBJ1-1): AAGVIQSPRHLIKEKRETATLKCYPIPRHDTVYWYQQGPGQDPQFLISFYEKMQSDKGSIPDRFSAQQFSDYHSELNMSSLELGDSALYFCASSRTGLGTEAFFGQGTRLTVV.

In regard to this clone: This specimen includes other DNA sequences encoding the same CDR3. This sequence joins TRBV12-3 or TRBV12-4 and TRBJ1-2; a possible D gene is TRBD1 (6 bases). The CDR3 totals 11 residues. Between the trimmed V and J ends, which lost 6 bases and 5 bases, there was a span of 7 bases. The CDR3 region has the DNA TGTGCCAGCAGCCAGGGGTATGGCTACACCTTC. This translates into CASSQGYGYTF.

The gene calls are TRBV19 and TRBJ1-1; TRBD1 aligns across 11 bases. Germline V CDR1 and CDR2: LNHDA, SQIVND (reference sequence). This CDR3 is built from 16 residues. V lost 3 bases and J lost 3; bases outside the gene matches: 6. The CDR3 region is CASSMDRGLGDTEAFF. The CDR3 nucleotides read TGTGCCAGTAGTATGGACAGGGGGCTAGGGGACACTGAAGCTTTCTTT.

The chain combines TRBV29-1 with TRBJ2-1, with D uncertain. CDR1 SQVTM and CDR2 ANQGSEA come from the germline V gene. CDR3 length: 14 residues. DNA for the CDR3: TGCAGTTCAGGCCGGCTCCTCTCCTACAATGAGCAGTTCTTC. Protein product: CSSGRLLSYNEQFF.